The 2 T cell receptor beta chains below all came from one sample that was sequenced in a study of blood T cell repertoires in COVID-19. TCRdb keeps only in-frame clones here, not all; method: immunoSEQ multiplex PCR. The sample has under 90,000 clones; over 70% are singletons. Material: peripheral blood. These receptor sequences come from a man in his fifties with active or convalescent COVID-19.

This clone came up a few times. This chain connects TRBV4-2 to TRBJ2-1; D is possibly TRBD1 (6 bases). CDR1 and CDR2 from the germline V gene are LGHNA and YNFKEQ. V was clipped by 2 bases and J by 0 bases, with 17 bases between them. This CDR3 region has 18 residues. CDR3 nucleotide sequence: TGTGCCAGCAGCCAATGGGCCTACAGGGAAGACTCCTACAATGAGCAGTTCTTC. Translating gives CASSQWAYREDSYNEQFF.

This clone appeared a few times. This chain connects TRBV6-5 to TRBJ1-3; D is ambiguous. Germline values: CDR1 MNHEY, CDR2 SVGAGI. This CDR3 comprises 16 residues. Trimming took 4 bases from V and 3 from J, leaving 16 bases between them. The CDR3 DNA is TGTGCCAGCAGTTCCACAGCTGCCCCTCGTGGAAACACCATATATTTT. This encodes CASSSTAAPRGNTIYF.